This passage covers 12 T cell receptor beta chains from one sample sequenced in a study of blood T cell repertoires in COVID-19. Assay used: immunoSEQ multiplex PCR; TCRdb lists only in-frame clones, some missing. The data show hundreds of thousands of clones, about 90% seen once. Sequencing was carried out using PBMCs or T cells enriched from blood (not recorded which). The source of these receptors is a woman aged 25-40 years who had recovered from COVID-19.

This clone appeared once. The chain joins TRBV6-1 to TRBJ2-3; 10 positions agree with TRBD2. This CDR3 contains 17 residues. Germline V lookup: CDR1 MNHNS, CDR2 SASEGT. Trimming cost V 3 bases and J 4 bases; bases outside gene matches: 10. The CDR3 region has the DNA TGTGCCAGCAGTGAGGGGGGAGCGGGGGGGCACCCAGATACGCAGTATTTT. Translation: CASSEGGAGGHPDTQYF.

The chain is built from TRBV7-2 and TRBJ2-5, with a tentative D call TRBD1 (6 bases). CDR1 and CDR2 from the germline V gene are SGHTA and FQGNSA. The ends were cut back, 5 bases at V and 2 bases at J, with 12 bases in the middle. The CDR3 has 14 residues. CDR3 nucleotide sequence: TGTGCCAGCAGCACGTGGACAGATCAAGAGACCCAGTACTTC. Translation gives CASSTWTDQETQYF.

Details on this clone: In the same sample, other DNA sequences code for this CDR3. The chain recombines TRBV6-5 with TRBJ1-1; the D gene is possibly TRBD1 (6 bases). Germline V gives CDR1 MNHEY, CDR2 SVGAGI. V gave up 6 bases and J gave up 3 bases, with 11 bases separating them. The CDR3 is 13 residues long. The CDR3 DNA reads TGTGCCAGCAGATGGGGGCGTGACACTGAAGCTTTCTTT. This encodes CASRWGRDTEAFF.

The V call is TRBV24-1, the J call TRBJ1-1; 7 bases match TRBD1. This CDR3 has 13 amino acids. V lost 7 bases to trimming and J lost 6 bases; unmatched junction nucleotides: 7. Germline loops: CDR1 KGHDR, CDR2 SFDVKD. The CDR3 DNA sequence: TGTGCCACCAGGAAATCCGGGACAGCTGAAGCTTTCTTT. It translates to CATRKSGTAEAFF.

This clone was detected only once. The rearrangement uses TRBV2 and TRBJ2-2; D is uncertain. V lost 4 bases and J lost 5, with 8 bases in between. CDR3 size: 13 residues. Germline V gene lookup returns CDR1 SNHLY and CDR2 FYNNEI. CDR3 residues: CASSATATGELFF. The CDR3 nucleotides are TGTGCCAGCAGTGCCACTGCTACCGGGGAGCTGTTTTTT.

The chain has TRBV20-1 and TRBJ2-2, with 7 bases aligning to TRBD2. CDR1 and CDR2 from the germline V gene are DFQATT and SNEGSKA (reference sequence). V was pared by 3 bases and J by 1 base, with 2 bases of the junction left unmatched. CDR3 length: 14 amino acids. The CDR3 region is CSASGGVNTGELFF. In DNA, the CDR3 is TGCAGTGCTAGTGGGGGGGTGAACACCGGGGAGCTGTTTTTT.

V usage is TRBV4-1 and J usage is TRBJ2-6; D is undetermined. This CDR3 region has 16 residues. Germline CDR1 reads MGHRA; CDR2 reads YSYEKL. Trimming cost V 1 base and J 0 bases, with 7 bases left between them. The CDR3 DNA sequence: TGCGCCAGCAGCCAAGCCGCGTCCTCTGGGGCCAACGTCCTGACTTTC. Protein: CASSQAASSGANVLTF.

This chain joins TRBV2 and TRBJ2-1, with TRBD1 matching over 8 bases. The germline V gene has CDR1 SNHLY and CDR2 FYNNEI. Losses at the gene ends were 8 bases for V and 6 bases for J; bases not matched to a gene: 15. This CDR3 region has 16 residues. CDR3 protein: CASWRSEQGVPNEQFF. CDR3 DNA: TGTGCCAGCTGGAGGTCTGAACAGGGGGTCCCCAATGAGCAGTTCTTC.

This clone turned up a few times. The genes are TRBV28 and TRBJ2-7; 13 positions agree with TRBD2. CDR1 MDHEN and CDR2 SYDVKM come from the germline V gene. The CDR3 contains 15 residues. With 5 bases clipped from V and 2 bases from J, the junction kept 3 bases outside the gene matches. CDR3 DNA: TGTGCCAGCAGTAAAACTAGCGGGGGGGCCTACGAGCAGTACTTC. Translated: CASSKTSGGAYEQYF. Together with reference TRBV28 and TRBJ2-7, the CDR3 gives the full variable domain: DVKVTQSSRYLVKRTGEKVFLECVQDMDHENMFWYRQDPGLGLRLIYFSYDVKMKEKGDIPEGYSVSREKKERFSLILESASTNQTSMYLCASSKTSGGAYEQYFGPGTRLTVT.

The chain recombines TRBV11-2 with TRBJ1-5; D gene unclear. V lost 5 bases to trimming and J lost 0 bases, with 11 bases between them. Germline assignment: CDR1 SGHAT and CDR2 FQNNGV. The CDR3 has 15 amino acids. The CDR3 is CASSPGRNSNQPQHF. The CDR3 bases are TGTGCCAGCAGCCCGGGTCGAAATAGCAATCAGCCCCAGCATTTT. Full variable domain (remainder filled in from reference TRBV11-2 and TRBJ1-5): EAGVAQSPRYKIIEKRQSVAFWCNPISGHATLYWYQQILGQGPKLLIQFQNNGVVDDSQLPKDRFSAERLKGVDSTLKIQPAKLEDSAVYLCASSPGRNSNQPQHFGDGTRLSIL.

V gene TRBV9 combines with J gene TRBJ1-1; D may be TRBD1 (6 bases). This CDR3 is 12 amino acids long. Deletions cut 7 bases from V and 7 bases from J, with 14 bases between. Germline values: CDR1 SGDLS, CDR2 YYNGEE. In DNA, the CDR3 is TGTGCCAGCGGACAGAACAATTATGAAGCTTTCTTT. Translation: CASGQNNYEAFF.

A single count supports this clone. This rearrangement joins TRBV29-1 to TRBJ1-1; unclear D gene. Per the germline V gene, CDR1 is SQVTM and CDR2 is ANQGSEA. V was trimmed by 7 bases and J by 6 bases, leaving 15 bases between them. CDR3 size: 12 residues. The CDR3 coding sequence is TGCAGCGCCGTACCAGTTTACGCTGAAGCTTTCTTT. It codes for CSAVPVYAEAFF.